This record covers a single T cell receptor (beta chain). Its antigen is not known. Germline-derived CDR1 and CDR2 are SGHTA and FQGNSA. The CDR3 sequence is 15 residues long. A CD45RO-CCR7+CD27+CD95- profile was what naive CD8+ T cells displayed. This sample stems from a study of CXCR3-negative and CXCR3-positive naive CD8 T cells. As for the study in general: Some 150 million TRB reads were obtained overall (about 1.5 +/- 0.3 million per library). Study outcomes and limitations: Partially decreased CXCR3 expression was recorded after cryopreservation, and fresh PBMCs were used in most assays. Similar levels of surface CD5 were seen between naive subsets; TCR strength was inferred from TRB CDR3 properties. Hydrophobicity of TRB CDR3s was greater in CXCR3-positive naive cells than in CXCR3-negative naive cells.

Preparation of TRB cDNA libraries relied on 5' RACE carrying UMI labels. Reanalyzing the 5' RACE reads, TCRdb keeps one entry per CDR3 protein, without DNA. There are over 100,000 distinct CDR3 sequences in the sample, with 0.35% to 0.4% held by the top ten. This receptor was identified in a human donor in good health. Some clones in this sample may be carry-over from other donors' samples. The source material was naive CXCR3+ CD8+ T cells from blood. Subset specified: CD45RO-CCR7+CD27+CD95- naive CD8+ T cells expressing CXCR3 (TNR3+). This chain connects TRBV7-2 to TRBJ2-5. CDR3 protein: CASSLLVSSRETQYF. Variable domain in full (rest from reference TRBV7-2 and TRBJ2-5): GAGVSQSPSNKVTEKGKDVELRCDPISGHTALYWYRQSLGQGLEFLIYFQGNSAPDKSGLPSDRFSAERTGGSVSTLTIQRTQQEDSAVYLCASSLLVSSRETQYFGPGTRLLVL.